The sequence of this TCR beta chain was determined in a study of brain metastases from non-small cell lung cancer. As concerns this clone: What it recognizes is unknown.

Study outcomes and limitations: Brain metastases had lower T-cell infiltration than primary tumors. Expanded T-cell clones appeared in around 68% of brain metastases over primaries. Metastases had sparse T cells but largely shared repertoires with primaries.

Profiling relied on immunoSEQ multiplex PCR, and the TCRdb table lists in-frame clones only, not all of them. The profile shows just under 2,500 clones, roughly four fifths of them singletons. Unmatched junction bases numbered 11, after V lost 11 bases and J lost 6 bases. From germline, CDR1 is KGHDR and CDR2 SFDVKD. The length of the CDR3 is 13 residues. The chain recombines TRBV24-1 with TRBJ1-2; 7 nucleotides line up with TRBD1. The sequencing sample was made of primary lung tumor tissue. This clonotype was sampled from a donor at least 40 years old with non-small cell lung cancer. This CDR3 is CAIWGDRENGYTF. The CDR3 nucleotides are TGTGCCATCTGGGGTGACAGGGAAAATGGCTACACCTTC.